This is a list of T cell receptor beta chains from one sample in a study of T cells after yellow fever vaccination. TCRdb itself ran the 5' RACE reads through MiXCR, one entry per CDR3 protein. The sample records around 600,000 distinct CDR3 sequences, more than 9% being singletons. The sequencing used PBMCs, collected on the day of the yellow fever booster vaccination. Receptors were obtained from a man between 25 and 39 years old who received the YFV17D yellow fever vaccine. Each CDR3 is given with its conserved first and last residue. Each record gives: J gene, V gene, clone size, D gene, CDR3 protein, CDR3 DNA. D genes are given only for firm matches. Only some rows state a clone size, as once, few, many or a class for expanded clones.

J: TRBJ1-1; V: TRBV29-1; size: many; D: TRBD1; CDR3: CSGRQGMNTEAFF; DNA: TGCAGCGGTCGACAGGGCATGAACACTGAAGCTTTCTTT
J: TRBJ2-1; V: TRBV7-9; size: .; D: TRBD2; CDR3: CASSSFGLDDNEQFF; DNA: TGTGCCAGCAGCTCCTTCGGACTAGATGACAATGAGCAGTTCTTC
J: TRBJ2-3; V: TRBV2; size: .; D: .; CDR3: CASSVVEDTQYF; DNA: TGTGCCAGCAGTGTGGTGGAAGATACGCAGTATTTT
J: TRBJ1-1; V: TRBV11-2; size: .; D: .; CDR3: CASSLEVGAMNTEAFF; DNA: TGTGCCAGCAGCTTAGAGGTCGGGGCTATGAACACTGAAGCTTTCTTT
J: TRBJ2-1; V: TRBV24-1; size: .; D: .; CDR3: CATSDSWVGGRYNEQFF; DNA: TGTGCCACCAGTGATTCCTGGGTTGGAGGACGCTACAATGAGCAGTTCTTC
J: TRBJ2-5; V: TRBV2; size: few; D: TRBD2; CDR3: CASSRSSGRVETQYF; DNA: TGTGCCAGCAGTCGATCTAGCGGGAGGGTGGAGACCCAGTACTTC
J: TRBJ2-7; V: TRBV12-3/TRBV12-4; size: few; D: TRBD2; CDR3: CASNRGLLLEQYF; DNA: TGTGCCAGCAACCGGGGACTACTCTTAGAGCAGTACTTC
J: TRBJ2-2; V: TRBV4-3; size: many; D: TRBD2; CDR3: CASSQSGLAGDQDTGELFF; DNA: TGCGCCAGCAGCCAATCCGGACTAGCGGGAGATCAGGACACCGGGGAGCTGTTTTTT
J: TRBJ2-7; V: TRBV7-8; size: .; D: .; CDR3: CASSPVNVEQYF; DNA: TGTGCCAGCAGCCCTGTAAACGTCGAGCAGTACTTC
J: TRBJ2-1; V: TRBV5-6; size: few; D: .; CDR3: CASSWRGVGRANEQFF; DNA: TGTGCCAGCAGCTGGAGGGGTGTTGGTCGGGCTAATGAGCAGTTCTTC
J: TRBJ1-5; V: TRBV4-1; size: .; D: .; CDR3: CASSQVGWQGKPQHF; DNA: TGCGCCAGCAGCCAAGTTGGTTGGCAGGGGAAGCCCCAGCATTTT
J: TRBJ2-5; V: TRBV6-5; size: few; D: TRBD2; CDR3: CASSYSVERELETQYF; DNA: TGTGCCAGCAGTTACTCGGTTGAGCGGGAGTTGGAGACCCAGTACTTC
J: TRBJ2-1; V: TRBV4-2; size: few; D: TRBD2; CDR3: CASSQPPSGPSYNEQFF; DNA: TGTGCCAGCAGCCAGCCTCCTAGCGGTCCGTCCTACAATGAGCAGTTCTTC
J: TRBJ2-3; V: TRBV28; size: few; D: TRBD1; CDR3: CASSSHRGFYTDTQYF; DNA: TGTGCCAGCAGTTCTCACAGGGGGTTTTACACAGATACGCAGTATTTT
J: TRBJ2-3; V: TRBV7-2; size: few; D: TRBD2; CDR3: CASSFQSGVTDTQYF; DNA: TGTGCCAGCAGCTTCCAAAGCGGGGTCACAGATACGCAGTATTTT
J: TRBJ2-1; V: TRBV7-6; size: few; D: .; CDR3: CASSLESGFESSYNEQFF; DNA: TGTGCCAGCAGCTTAGAATCCGGTTTCGAAAGCTCCTACAATGAGCAGTTCTTC
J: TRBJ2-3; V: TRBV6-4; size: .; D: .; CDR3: CASSAFEGSTDTQYF; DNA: TGTGCCAGCAGCGCCTTCGAGGGGAGCACAGATACGCAGTATTTT
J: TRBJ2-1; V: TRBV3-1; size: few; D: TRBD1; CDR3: CASSQAHRGYEQFF; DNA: TGTGCCAGCAGCCAAGCCCACAGGGGGTATGAGCAGTTCTTC
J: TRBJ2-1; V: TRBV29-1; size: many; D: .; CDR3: CSVERLRERSNNEQFF; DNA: TGCAGCGTTGAGCGACTCCGGGAAAGGTCGAACAATGAGCAGTTCTTC
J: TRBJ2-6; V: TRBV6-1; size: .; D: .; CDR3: CASKEQGHHGANVLTF; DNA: TGTGCCAGCAAAGAGCAGGGTCATCATGGGGCCAACGTCCTGACTTTC
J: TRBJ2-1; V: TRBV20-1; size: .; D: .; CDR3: CSARDPGLRSYNEQFF; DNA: TGCAGTGCTAGAGATCCAGGCTTACGATCCTACAATGAGCAGTTCTTC
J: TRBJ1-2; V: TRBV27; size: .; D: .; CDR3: CASSLPRAAGLDGYTF; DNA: TGTGCCAGCAGTTTACCCCGGGCGGCGGGGTTGGATGGCTACACCTTC